This T cell receptor (beta chain) was sequenced in a study of T cell changes during pregnancy in multiple sclerosis. Measured with immunoSEQ multiplex PCR; TCRdb has only the in-frame clones, and not every one. The top ten hold 2.6% of the sample, which has 55,000 to 65,000 clones, about 93% seen once. This CDR3 spans 16 amino acids. CDR1 SGHRS and CDR2 YFSETQ come from the germline V gene. The V segment lost 4 bases and the J segment 2 bases; nucleotides outside the gene matches: 11. The chain combines TRBV5-1 with TRBJ2-7; 8 bases are shared with TRBD1. The TCR comes from a female donor with multiple sclerosis, enrolled in a pregnancy study. The sequences come from CD8+ T cells from peripheral blood mononuclear cells, collected in the third trimester of pregnancy. The CDR3 DNA reads as TGCGCCAGCAGCCTAAAGGACAGGGACGGGGCCTACGAGCAGTACTTC. Amino acids: CASSLKDRDGAYEQYF.